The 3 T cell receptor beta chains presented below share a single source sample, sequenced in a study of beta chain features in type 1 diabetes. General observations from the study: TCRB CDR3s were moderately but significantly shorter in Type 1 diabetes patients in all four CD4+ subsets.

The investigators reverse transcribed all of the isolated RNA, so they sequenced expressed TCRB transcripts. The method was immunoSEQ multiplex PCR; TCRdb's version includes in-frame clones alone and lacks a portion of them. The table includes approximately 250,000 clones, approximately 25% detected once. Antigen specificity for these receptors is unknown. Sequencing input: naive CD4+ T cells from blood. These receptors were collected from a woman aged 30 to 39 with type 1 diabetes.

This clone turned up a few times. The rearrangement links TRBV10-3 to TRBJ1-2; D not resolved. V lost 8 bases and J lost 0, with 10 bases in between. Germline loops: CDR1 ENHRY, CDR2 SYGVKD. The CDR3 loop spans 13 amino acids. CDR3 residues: CAIWREANYGYTF. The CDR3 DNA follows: TGTGCCATCTGGCGGGAGGCTAACTATGGCTACACCTTC.

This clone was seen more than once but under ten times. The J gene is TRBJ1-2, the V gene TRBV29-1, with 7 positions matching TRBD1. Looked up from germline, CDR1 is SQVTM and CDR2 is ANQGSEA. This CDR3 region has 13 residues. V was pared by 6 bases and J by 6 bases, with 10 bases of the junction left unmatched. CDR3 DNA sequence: TGCAGCGTAGACGGAGGGGACAGACATGGCTACACCTTC. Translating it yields CSVDGGDRHGYTF.

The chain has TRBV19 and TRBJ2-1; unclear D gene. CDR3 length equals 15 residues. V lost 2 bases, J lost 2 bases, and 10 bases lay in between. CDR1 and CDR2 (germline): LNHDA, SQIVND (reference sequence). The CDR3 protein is CASSIRTLAYNEQFF. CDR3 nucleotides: TGTGCCAGTAGTATAAGAACCTTAGCCTACAATGAGCAGTTCTTC.